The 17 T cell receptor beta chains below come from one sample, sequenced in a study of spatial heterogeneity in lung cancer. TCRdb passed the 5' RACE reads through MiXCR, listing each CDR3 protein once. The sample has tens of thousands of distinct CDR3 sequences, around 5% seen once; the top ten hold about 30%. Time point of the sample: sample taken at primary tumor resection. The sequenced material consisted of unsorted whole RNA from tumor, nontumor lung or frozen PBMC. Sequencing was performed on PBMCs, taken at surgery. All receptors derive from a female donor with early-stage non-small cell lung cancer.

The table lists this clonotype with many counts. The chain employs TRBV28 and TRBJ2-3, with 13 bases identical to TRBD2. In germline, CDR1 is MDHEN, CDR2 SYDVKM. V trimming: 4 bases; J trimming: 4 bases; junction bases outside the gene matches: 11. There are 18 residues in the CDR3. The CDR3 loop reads CASSSPKGLAGEPDTQYF. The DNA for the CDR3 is TGTGCCAGCAGTTCTCCCAAAGGACTAGCGGGAGAACCAGATACGCAGTATTTT. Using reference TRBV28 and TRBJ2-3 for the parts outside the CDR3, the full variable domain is DVKVTQSSRYLVKRTGEKVFLECVQDMDHENMFWYRQDPGLGLRLIYFSYDVKMKEKGDIPEGYSVSREKKERFSLILESASTNQTSMYLCASSSPKGLAGEPDTQYFGPGTRLTVL.

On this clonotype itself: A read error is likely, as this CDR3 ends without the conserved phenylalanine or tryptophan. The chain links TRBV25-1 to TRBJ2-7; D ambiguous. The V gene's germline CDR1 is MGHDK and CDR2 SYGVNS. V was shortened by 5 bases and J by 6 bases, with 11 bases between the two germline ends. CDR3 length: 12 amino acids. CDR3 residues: CASSLILGEQYY. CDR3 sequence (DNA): TGTGCCAGCAGTCTAATCCTGGGCGAGCAGTACTAC.

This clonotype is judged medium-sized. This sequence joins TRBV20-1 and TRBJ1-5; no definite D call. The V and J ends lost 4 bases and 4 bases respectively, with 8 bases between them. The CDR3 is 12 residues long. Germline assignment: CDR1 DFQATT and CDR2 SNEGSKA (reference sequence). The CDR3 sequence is CSATGRNQPQHF. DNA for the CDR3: TGCAGTGCTACCGGACGGAATCAGCCCCAGCATTTT.

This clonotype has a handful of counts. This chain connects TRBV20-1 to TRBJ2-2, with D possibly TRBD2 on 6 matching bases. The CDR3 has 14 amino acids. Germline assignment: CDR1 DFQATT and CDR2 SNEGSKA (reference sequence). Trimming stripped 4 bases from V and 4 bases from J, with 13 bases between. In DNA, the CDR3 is TGCAGTGCTACGTCTAGCGCCGGCACCGGGGAGCTGTTTTTT. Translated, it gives CSATSSAGTGELFF.

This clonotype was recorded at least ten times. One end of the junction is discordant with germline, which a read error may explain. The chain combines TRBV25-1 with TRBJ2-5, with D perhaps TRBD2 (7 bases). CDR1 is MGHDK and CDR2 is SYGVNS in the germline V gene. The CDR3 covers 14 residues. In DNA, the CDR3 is TGTGCCAGCACTGAAGGGGGGGGGCAAGAGACCCAGTACTTC. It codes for CASTEGGGQETQYF.

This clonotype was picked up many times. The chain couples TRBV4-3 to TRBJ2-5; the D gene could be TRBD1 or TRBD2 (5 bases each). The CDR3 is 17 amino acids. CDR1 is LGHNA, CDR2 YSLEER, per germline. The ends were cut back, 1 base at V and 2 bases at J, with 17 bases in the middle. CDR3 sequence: CASSQGTKGWGQETQYF. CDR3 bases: TGCGCCAGCAGCCAAGGAACGAAGGGATGGGGGCAAGAGACCCAGTACTTC.

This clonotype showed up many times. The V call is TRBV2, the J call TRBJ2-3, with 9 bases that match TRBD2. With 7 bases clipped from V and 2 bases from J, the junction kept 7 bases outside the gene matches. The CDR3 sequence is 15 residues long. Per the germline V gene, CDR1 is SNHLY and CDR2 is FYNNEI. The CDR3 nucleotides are TGTGCCAGCATCCGGCGGGGGGGCATCACAGATACGCAGTATTTT. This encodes CASIRRGGITDTQYF.

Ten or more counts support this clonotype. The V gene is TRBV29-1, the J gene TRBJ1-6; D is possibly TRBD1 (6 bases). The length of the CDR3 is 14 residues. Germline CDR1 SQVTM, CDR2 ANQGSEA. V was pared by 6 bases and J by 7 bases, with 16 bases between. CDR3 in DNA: TGCAGCGTGCGGACAGATTTTGAGAATTCACCCCTCCACTTT. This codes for CSVRTDFENSPLHF.

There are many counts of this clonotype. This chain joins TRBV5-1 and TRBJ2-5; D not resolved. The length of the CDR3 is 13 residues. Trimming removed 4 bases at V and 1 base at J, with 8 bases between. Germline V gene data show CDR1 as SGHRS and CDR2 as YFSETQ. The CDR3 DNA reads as TGCGCCAGCAGCGTGAGATTCCAAGAGACCCAGTACTTC. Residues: CASSVRFQETQYF.

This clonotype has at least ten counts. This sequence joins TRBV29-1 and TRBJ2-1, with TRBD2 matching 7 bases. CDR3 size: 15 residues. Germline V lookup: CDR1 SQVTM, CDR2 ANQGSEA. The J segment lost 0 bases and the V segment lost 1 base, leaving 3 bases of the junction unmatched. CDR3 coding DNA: TGCAGCGTTGAAGGGCGGGAGAGCTCCTACAATGAGCAGTTCTTC. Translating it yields CSVEGRESSYNEQFF.

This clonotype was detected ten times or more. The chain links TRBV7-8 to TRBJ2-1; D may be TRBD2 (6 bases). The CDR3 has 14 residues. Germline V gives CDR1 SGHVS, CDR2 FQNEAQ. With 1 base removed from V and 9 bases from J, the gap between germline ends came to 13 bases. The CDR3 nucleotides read TGTGCCAGCAGCTTAGAGCAGCGGGTTGGTGAGCAGTTCTTC. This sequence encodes CASSLEQRVGEQFF.

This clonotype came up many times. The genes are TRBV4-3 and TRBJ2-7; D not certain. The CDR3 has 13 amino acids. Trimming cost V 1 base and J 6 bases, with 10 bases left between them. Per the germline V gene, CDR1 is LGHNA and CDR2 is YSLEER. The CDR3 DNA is TGCGCCAGCAGCCAAGGACTCCGAAGCGAGCAGTACTTC. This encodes CASSQGLRSEQYF.

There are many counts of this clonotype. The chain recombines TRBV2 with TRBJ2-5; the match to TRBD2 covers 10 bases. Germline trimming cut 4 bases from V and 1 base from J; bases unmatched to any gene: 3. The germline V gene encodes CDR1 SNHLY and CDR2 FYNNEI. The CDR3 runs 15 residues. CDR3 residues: CASSGAGGVQETQYF. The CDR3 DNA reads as TGTGCCAGCAGTGGAGCGGGGGGGGTCCAAGAGACCCAGTACTTC.

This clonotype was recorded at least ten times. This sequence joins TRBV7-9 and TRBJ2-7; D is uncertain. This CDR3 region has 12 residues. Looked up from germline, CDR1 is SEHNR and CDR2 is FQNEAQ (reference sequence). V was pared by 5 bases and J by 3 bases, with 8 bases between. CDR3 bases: TGTGCCAGCAGCACGACGGTCTACGAGCAGTACTTC. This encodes CASSTTVYEQYF.

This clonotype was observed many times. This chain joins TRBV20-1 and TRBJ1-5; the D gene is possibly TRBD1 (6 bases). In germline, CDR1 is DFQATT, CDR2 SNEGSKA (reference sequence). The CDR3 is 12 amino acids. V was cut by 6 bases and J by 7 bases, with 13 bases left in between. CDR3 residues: CSALQGMQPQHF. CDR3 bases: TGCAGTGCCCTACAGGGAATGCAGCCCCAGCATTTT.

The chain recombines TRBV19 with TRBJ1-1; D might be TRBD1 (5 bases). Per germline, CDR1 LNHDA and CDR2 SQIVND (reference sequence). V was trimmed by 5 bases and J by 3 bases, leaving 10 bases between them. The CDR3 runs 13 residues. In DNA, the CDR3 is TGTGCCAGTAGTGAGGGACGGTACACTGAAGCTTTCTTT. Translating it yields CASSEGRYTEAFF.

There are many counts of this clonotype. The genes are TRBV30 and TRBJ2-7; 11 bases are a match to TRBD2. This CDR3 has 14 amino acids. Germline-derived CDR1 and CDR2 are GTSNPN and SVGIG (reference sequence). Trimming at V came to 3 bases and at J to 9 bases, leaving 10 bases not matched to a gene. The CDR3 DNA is TGTGCCTGGAGCTCCGGGACTAGCGGTTCGGGGCAGTACTTC. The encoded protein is CAWSSGTSGSGQYF. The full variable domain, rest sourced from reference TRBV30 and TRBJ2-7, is SQTIHQWPATLVQPVGSPLSLECTVEGTSNPNLYWYRQAAGRGLQLLFYSVGIGQISSEVPQNLSASRPQDRQFILSSKKLLLSDSGFYLCAWSSGTSGSGQYFGPGTRLTVT.